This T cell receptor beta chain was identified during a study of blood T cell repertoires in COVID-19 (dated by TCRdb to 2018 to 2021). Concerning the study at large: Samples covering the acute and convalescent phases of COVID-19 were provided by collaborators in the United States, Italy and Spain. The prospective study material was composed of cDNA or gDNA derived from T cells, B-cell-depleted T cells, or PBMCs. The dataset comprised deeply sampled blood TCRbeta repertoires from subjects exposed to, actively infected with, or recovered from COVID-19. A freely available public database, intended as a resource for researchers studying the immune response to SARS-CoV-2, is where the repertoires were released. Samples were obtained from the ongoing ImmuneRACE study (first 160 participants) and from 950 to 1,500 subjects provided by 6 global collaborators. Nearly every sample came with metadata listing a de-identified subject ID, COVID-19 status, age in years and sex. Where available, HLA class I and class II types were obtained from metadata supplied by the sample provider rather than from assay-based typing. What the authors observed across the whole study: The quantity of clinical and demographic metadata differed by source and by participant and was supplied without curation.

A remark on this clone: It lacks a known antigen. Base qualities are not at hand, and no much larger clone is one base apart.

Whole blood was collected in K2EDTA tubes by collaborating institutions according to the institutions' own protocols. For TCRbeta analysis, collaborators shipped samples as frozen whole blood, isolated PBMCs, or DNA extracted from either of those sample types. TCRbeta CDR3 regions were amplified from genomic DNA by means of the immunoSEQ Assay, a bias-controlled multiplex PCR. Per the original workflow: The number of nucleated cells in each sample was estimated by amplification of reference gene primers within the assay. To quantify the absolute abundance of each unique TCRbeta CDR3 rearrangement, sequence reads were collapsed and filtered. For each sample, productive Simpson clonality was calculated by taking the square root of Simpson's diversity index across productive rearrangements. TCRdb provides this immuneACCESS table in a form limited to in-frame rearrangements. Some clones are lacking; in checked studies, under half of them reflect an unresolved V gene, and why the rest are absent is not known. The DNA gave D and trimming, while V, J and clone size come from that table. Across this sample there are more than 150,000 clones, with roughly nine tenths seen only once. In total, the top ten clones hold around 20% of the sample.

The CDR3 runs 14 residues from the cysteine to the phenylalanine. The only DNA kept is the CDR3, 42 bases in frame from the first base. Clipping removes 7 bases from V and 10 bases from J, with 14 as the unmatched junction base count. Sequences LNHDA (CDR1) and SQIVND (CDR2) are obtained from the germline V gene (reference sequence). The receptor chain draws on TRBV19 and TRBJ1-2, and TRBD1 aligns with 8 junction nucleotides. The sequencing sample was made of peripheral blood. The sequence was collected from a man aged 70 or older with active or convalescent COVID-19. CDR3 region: CASNADRDHEDYTF. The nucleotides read TGTGCCAGTAATGCGGACAGGGATCATGAGGACTACACCTTC.